This TCR beta chain was identified during a study of technical replicates of blood from a handful of donors. The V gene lost 4 bases and the J gene lost 0 bases, with 4 bases spanning the gap. The CDR3 length is 13 residues. Germline lookup yields CDR1 MRHNA and CDR2 SNTAGT. Using immunoSEQ multiplex PCR, the repertoire was profiled, and TCRdb retains in-frame clones only, with some absent. The table records tens of thousands of clones, 95% to 97% of them present only once. The sample taken for sequencing was T cells isolated from PBMCs. This receptor was obtained from a human donor in good health. The chain has TRBV6-4 and TRBJ1-3; D not certain. DNA for the CDR3: TGTGCCAGCAGTGCCAGCTCTGGAAACACCATATATTTT. This encodes CASSASSGNTIYF.